These T cell receptor beta chains were read from a single sample in a study of post-analysis software for immune sequencing data. TCRdb itself ran the PCR reads through MiXCR, one entry per CDR3 protein. The sample holds roughly 650,000 distinct CDR3 sequences, around 60% seen once. The sequenced sample consisted of blood. The receptor source for this set is a girl aged 2-9 years with multiple sclerosis. Both conserved end residues are part of each CDR3. A D gene is named only where the DNA matches it firmly. Only some rows state a clone size, as once, few, many or a class for expanded clones.

clone_size d_call j_call v_call cdr3_nt cdr3_aa
NA NA TRBJ2-1 TRBV6-6 TGTGCCAGCAGCCCCGGTATTGAGCAGTTCTTC CASSPGIEQFF
NA TRBD2 TRBJ2-7 TRBV3-1 TGTGCCAGCAGCCCCGGGACTAGCCGGTACGAGCAGTACTTC CASSPGTSRYEQYF
NA NA TRBJ2-3 TRBV7-9 TGTGCCAGCTCAAGCGGTACAGTTTGGTCTAGCACAGATACGCAGTATTTT CASSSGTVWSSTDTQYF
NA TRBD1 TRBJ2-1 TRBV7-9 TGTGCCAGCAGCCCACCCCAGGGGGTCAAAGCGAACAATGAGCAGTTCTTC CASSPPQGVKANNEQFF
few TRBD1 TRBJ2-4 TRBV7-2 TGTGCCAGCAGCTTAGGGACAGGCCGAAACATTCAGTACTTC CASSLGTGRNIQYF
NA TRBD1 TRBJ1-5 TRBV6-5 TGCGCCAGCAGTCGATGGACAGGGGTTAAGAATCAGCCCCAGCATTTT CASSRWTGVKNQPQHF
NA NA TRBJ2-3 TRBV7-2 TGTGCCAGCAGCTTAGAGGCGGGACCCACAGATACGCAGTATTTT CASSLEAGPTDTQYF
few NA TRBJ2-5 TRBV19 TGTGCCAGTAGTATGGGACTGCAAGAGACCCAGTACTTC CASSMGLQETQYF
NA NA TRBJ2-7 TRBV20-1 TGCAGTGCTAGCGGGAGCAACCACGAGCAGTACTTC CSASGSNHEQYF
NA TRBD1 TRBJ1-2 TRBV28 TGTGCCAGCAGTTATCTTGACAGGGGGCAGGACTATGGCTACACCTTC CASSYLDRGQDYGYTF
NA TRBD1 TRBJ2-1 TRBV13 TGTGCCAGCAGCCGCCGGGACAGGGGAAACAATGAGCAGTTCTTC CASSRRDRGNNEQFF
NA NA TRBJ2-7 TRBV3-1 TGTGCCAGCAGCCAAGGCTGGGAGCCCTACGAGCAGTACTTC CASSQGWEPYEQYF